This TCR beta chain was recorded in a study of blood T cells in healthy people across ages. Sample-barcoded 5' priming and a J-beta primer mix drove a second PCR of about 6 to 12 cycles. MiXCR was run by TCRdb on the 5' RACE reads, yielding one entry per CDR3 protein. The profile shows some 1.5 million distinct CDR3 sequences, approximately 28% of them singletons. Overall study findings and caveats: PBMCs were not sorted, which prevented a conclusive comparison of naive versus antigen-experienced cells. Donor CMV status was unknown, possibly confounding expanded clonotype changes. With naive T cell percentage, TCR beta diversity showed a strong correlation. Diversity estimates from one million T cells were considered underestimates.

Per germline, CDR1 DFQATT and CDR2 SNEGSKA (reference sequence). Deletions cut 6 bases from V and 1 base from J, with 14 bases between. The CDR3 runs to 14 residues. As for this clonotype: Its antigen is still unknown.

This TCR derives from a woman aged 25 to 39 in good health. Material: blood. This chain uses TRBV20-1 with TRBJ2-3; tentative D call: TRBD2 (5 bases). CDR3 in amino acids: CSAGLARGTDTQYF. CDR3 nucleotide sequence: TGCAGTGCGGGTCTAGCAAGGGGCACAGATACGCAGTATTTT.